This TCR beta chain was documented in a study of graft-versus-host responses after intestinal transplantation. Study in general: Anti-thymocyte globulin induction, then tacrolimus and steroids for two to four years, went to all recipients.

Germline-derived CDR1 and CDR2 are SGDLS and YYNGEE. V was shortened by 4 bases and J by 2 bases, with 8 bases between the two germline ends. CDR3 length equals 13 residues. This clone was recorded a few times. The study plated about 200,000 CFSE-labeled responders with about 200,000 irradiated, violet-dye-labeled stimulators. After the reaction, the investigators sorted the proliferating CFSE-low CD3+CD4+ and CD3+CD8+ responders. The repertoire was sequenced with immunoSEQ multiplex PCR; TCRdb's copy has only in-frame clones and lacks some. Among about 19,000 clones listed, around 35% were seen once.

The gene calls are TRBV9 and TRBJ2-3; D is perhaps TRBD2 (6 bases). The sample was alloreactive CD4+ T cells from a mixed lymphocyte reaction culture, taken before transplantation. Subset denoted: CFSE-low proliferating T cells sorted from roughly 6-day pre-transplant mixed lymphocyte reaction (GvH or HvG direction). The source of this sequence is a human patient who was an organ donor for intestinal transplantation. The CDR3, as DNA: TGTGCCAGCAGCCGGGGGAACACAGATACGCAGTATTTT. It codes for CASSRGNTDTQYF.